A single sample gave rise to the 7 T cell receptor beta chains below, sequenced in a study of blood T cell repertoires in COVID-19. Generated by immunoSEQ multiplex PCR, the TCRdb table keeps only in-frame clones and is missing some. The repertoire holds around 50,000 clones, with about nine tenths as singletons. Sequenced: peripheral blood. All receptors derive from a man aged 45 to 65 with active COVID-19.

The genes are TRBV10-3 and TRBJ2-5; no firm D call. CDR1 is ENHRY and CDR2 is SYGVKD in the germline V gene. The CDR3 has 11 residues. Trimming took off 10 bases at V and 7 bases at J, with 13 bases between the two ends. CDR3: CASGSGWTQYF. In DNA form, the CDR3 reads TGTGCCAGCGGCTCGGGTTGGACCCAGTACTTC.

The CDR3 is CASSLPRDRGTSYEQYF. CDR3 sequence (DNA): TGTGCCAGCAGTTTACCCCGGGACAGGGGGACATCCTACGAGCAGTACTTC. V and J are TRBV28 and TRBJ2-7; 11 bases are shared with TRBD1. CDR1 and CDR2 (germline): MDHEN, SYDVKM. This CDR3 is built from 17 residues. The ends lost 2 bases at V and 1 base at J; junction bases unmatched: 7.

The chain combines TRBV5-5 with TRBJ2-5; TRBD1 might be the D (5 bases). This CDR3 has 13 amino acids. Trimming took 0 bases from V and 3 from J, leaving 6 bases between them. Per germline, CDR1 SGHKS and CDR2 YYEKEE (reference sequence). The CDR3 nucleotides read TGTGCCAGCAGCTTGGCGACAGAAGAGACCCAGTACTTC. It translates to CASSLATEETQYF.

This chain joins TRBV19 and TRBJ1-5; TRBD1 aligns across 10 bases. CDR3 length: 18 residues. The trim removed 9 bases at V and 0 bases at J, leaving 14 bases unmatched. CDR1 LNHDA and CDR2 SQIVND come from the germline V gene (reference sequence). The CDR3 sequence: CASKKGTDRGFSNQPQHF. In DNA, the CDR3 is TGTGCCAGCAAAAAAGGTACGGACAGGGGGTTTAGCAATCAGCCCCAGCATTTT.

The CDR3 region has the DNA TGTGCCAGCAGCTTAGCGAGAGGGAATGCTAACGAGGCTTTCTTT. Translating gives CASSLARGNANEAFF. The chain is built from TRBV7-9 and TRBJ1-1; D unresolved. CDR1 SEHNR and CDR2 FQNEAQ come from the germline V gene (reference sequence). The CDR3 runs to 15 residues. Trimming left V 0 bases short and J 11 bases short, with 19 bases between.

CDR3 sequence (DNA): TGTGCCAGCAGCCGGCAGGGGGAGACCCAGTACTTC. Amino acid sequence: CASSRQGETQYF. The rearrangement links TRBV3-1 (or the pseudogene TRBV3-2) to TRBJ2-5, with D possibly TRBD1 on 6 matching bases. V lost 4 bases and J 5 bases, leaving 8 bases between the germline ends. CDR1 and CDR2 (germline): LGHDT, YNNKEL (reference sequence). The CDR3 is made up of 12 amino acids.

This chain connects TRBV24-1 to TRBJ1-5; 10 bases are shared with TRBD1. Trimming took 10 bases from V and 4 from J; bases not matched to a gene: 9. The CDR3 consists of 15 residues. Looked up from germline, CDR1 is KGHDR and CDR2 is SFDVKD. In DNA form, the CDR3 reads TGTGCCACATCCCCGGGACAGGGGAGGAATCAGCCCCAGCATTTT. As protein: CATSPGQGRNQPQHF.